The source of this TCR beta chain is a study of radiotherapy plus CTLA-4 blockade in lung cancer. Study-wide background: An objective response was seen in roughly a sixth of patients, and disease control in about 31%.

TCRdb's copy holds only in-frame clones and misses some; the assay was immunoSEQ multiplex PCR. This sample has 25,000 to 35,000 clones, with 75% to 90% found just once. In regard to this clone: Its antigen is as yet unknown.

General study points: TCR clones originating in tumors grew in number in blood after radiotherapy plus ipilimumab.

The CDR3 has 16 amino acids. Germline V gene lookup returns CDR1 LGHNA and CDR2 YNFKEQ. With 2 bases clipped from V and 4 bases from J, the junction kept 3 bases outside the gene matches. CTLA-4 blockade with ipilimumab, together with focal radiation, was given to patients with chemo-refractory metastatic non-small-cell lung cancer. The rearrangement uses TRBV4-2 and TRBJ2-1, with 12 bases that match TRBD2. Sequenced here: peripheral blood, sampled from a patient treated with radiotherapy plus ipilimumab. The TCR comes from a human donor with non-small cell lung cancer that progressed on radiotherapy plus ipilimumab. CDR3 amino acids: CASSQPSGGVYNEQFF. The CDR3 DNA reads as TGTGCCAGCAGCCAACCTAGCGGGGGGGTTTACAATGAGCAGTTCTTC.